The next 23 T cell receptor beta chains were all read from a single sample in a study of identifying expanded T cells in peripheral blood. Generated by immunoSEQ multiplex PCR, the TCRdb table keeps only in-frame clones and is missing some. The table shows about 94,000 clones, with around 90% occurring only once. Source material: blood. These receptors were obtained from a person aged 18 to 75 in good health.

The chain employs TRBV21-1 and TRBJ1-1; the table's D call, TRBD1, was not checked against the DNA. TRBV21-1 is assigned pseudogene status. The CDR3 contains 16 residues. CDR3 amino acids: CASSKIGAGGNTEAFF. CDR3 DNA sequence: TGTGCCAGCAGCAAGATCGGGGCAGGGGGCAACACTGAAGCTTTCTTT.

V is TRBV2 and J is TRBJ1-1; D not resolved. V shed 4 bases and J shed 5 bases, with 8 bases lying between them. CDR1 is SNHLY and CDR2 is FYNNEI in the germline V gene. The CDR3 contains 12 residues. CDR3 DNA sequence: TGTGCCAGCAGTGGGAGCCGGACTGAAGCTTTCTTT. Translating it yields CASSGSRTEAFF.

The chain uses TRBV5-4 and TRBJ2-7, with D perhaps matching TRBD1 (6 bases). Germline CDR1 and CDR2: SGHNT and YYREEE (reference sequence). The CDR3 runs 16 residues. Between the trimmed V and J ends, which lost 2 bases and 3 bases, there was a span of 18 bases. The CDR3 DNA reads TGTGCCAGCAGCTTCGGACGGGACATCGGTCACTACGAGCAGTACTTC. It is translated as CASSFGRDIGHYEQYF.

V usage is TRBV19 and J usage is TRBJ2-1, with unresolved D. Looked up from germline, CDR1 is LNHDA and CDR2 is SQIVND (reference sequence). There are 13 residues in the CDR3. V was trimmed by 6 bases and J by 7 bases, leaving 13 bases between them. The CDR3 DNA reads TGTGCCAGTAGCCTGGGATGGGCGAATGAGCAGTTCTTC. Its translation is CASSLGWANEQFF.

V is TRBV7-2 and J is TRBJ2-7, with D uncertain. CDR1 and CDR2 from the germline V gene are SGHTA and FQGNSA. V was cut by 3 bases and J by 6 bases, with 12 bases left in between. The CDR3 extends over 13 amino acids. The CDR3 DNA is TGTGCCAGCAGCTTTGTACCGATCGGCGAGCAGTACTTC. The encoded protein is CASSFVPIGEQYF.

The chain links TRBV19 to TRBJ1-1, with D unclear. The germline V gene encodes CDR1 LNHDA and CDR2 SQIVND (reference sequence). The CDR3 consists of 12 residues. With 1 base removed from V and 11 bases from J, the gap between germline ends came to 11 bases. The CDR3 spells CASSIGTLGAFF. The CDR3 bases are TGTGCCAGTAGTATAGGGACCCTAGGGGCTTTCTTT.

The V call is TRBV5-1, the J call TRBJ2-5; 12 bases are a match to TRBD2. Germline CDR1 reads SGHRS; CDR2 reads YFSETQ. After removal of 3 bases from V and 4 bases from J, the junction contained 10 bases not matched to a gene. The length of the CDR3 is 17 residues. This chain's CDR3 is CASSSPLAGGRGETQYF. CDR3 bases: TGCGCCAGCAGCTCCCCCCTAGCGGGGGGGCGGGGAGAGACCCAGTACTTC.

Here the CDR3 DNA reads TGTGCCAGCAGCTTTAAGACTGAGGGGACTGAAGCTTTCTTT. Translation gives CASSFKTEGTEAFF. V and J are TRBV7-9 and TRBJ1-1; TRBD1 is a possible D gene (5 bases). Germline V gene lookup returns CDR1 SEHNR and CDR2 FQNEAQ (reference sequence). There are 14 residues in the CDR3. Trimming shortened V by 3 bases and J by 5 bases, and 13 bases separated the two germline ends.

J is TRBJ2-1 and V is TRBV11-2; the match to TRBD2 covers 10 bases. Germline trimming cut 4 bases from V and 0 bases from J; bases unmatched to any gene: 12. Germline V gives CDR1 SGHAT, CDR2 FQNNGV. The CDR3 consists of 19 residues. CDR3 DNA sequence: TGTGCCAGCAGCTCGCAAGGGACTAGCGTTCAGAGCTCCTACAATGAGCAGTTCTTC. Its translation: CASSSQGTSVQSSYNEQFF. The whole variable domain, filled in from reference TRBV11-2 and TRBJ2-1, reads EAGVAQSPRYKIIEKRQSVAFWCNPISGHATLYWYQQILGQGPKLLIQFQNNGVVDDSQLPKDRFSAERLKGVDSTLKIQPAKLEDSAVYLCASSSQGTSVQSSYNEQFFGPGTRLTVL.

The genes are TRBV25-1 and TRBJ2-6, with D maybe TRBD2 (6 bases). CDR1 and CDR2 from the germline V gene are MGHDK and SYGVNS. CDR3 length equals 16 residues. V was cut by 3 bases and J by 0 bases, with 9 bases left in between. This CDR3 reads CASSDSGGSGANVLTF. The CDR3 nucleotides are TGTGCCAGCAGTGATTCCGGGGGCTCTGGGGCCAACGTCCTGACTTTC.

This sequence joins TRBV6-1 and TRBJ1-2, with 7 nucleotides matching TRBD1. V dropped 7 bases and J dropped 4; count of bases not matched to a gene: 12. Germline CDR1 MNHNS, CDR2 SASEGT. CDR3 size: 15 residues. The CDR3 DNA reads TGTGCCAGCATCGATGGACAGGACACGGGCTATGGCTACACCTTC. Residues: CASIDGQDTGYGYTF.

The J gene is TRBJ2-7, the V gene TRBV27; D is perhaps TRBD1 (5 bases). Between the trimmed V and J ends, which lost 4 bases and 2 bases, there was a span of 15 bases. Germline V gene sequence: CDR1 MNHEY, CDR2 SMNVEV (reference sequence). The CDR3 has 15 residues. CDR3 residues: CASSSPRALTYEQYF. The CDR3 DNA is TGTGCCAGCAGTTCACCCAGGGCGCTAACCTACGAGCAGTACTTC.

V usage is TRBV6-1 and J usage is TRBJ1-1, with a weak D call TRBD1 (6 bases). CDR3 length equals 14 residues. Trimming stripped 4 bases from V and 4 bases from J, with 13 bases between. Per the germline V gene, CDR1 is MNHNS and CDR2 is SASEGT. CDR3 amino acids: CASSAGEWGTEAFF. The CDR3 nucleotides are TGTGCCAGCAGTGCAGGGGAGTGGGGCACTGAAGCTTTCTTT.

The genes are TRBV2 and TRBJ1-1; D is unclear. The CDR3 covers 12 residues. Trimming cost V 4 bases and J 3 bases, with 6 bases left between them. Germline CDR1 reads SNHLY; CDR2 reads FYNNEI. The DNA for the CDR3 is TGTGCCAGCAGTGGGAAGGACACTGAAGCTTTCTTT. The encoded protein is CASSGKDTEAFF.

The V and J genes are TRBV7-9 and TRBJ1-1, with a weak D call TRBD1 (5 bases). Trimming removed 4 bases from V and 9 bases from J, with 15 bases in between. The germline V gene has CDR1 SEHNR and CDR2 FQNEAQ (reference sequence). The CDR3 extends over 13 amino acids. The CDR3 loop is CASSSDDRIKAFF. Here the CDR3 DNA reads TGTGCCAGCAGCTCCGACGACAGAATAAAAGCTTTCTTT.

This clone was seen just once. This chain connects TRBV5-4 to TRBJ1-1, with 8 positions matching TRBD1. V was pared by 7 bases and J by 0 bases, with 5 bases of the junction left unmatched. Germline V gene sequence: CDR1 SGHNT, CDR2 YYREEE (reference sequence). The CDR3 covers 14 residues. The CDR3: CASRAGGMNTEAFF. The CDR3 DNA is TGTGCCAGCCGGGCAGGGGGCATGAACACTGAAGCTTTCTTT.

The chain links TRBV6-1 to TRBJ2-1; TRBD1 is a possible D gene (6 bases). CDR3 length: 12 residues. Germline loops: CDR1 MNHNS, CDR2 SASEGT. Between the trimmed V and J ends, which lost 1 base and 15 bases, there was a span of 13 bases. The CDR3 region is CASSEDRDTPFF. In nucleotides, the CDR3 is TGTGCCAGCAGTGAAGACAGGGATACTCCGTTCTTC.

In this sample, this clone turned up a few times. V is TRBV7-3 and J is TRBJ1-5; D is possibly TRBD1 (6 bases). The germline V and J ends were trimmed by 4 bases and 6 bases, with 10 bases remaining between them. Per germline, CDR1 SGHTA and CDR2 FQGTGA. The CDR3 runs 13 residues. The CDR3 loop reads CASSSEGGQPQHF. The CDR3 nucleotides read TGTGCCAGCAGCTCTGAGGGGGGTCAGCCCCAGCATTTT. Together with reference TRBV7-3 and TRBJ1-5, the CDR3 gives the full variable domain: GAGVSQTPSNKVTEKGKYVELRCDPISGHTALYWYRQSLGQGPEFLIYFQGTGAADDSGLPNDRFFAVRPEGSVSTLKIQRTERGDSAVYLCASSSEGGQPQHFGDGTRLSIL.

The sample holds a few counts of this clone. The rearrangement joins TRBV18 to TRBJ2-1, with unresolved D. Trimming left V 6 bases short and J 7 bases short, with 10 bases between. This CDR3 has 12 residues. Germline CDR1 and CDR2: KGHSH and LQKENI. Written as DNA, the CDR3 is TGTGCCAGCTCGCCAGAGAAAAATGAGCAGTTCTTC. It specifies CASSPEKNEQFF.

J is TRBJ2-2 and V is TRBV9; 8 bases map to TRBD1. The germline CDR1 and CDR2 sequences are SGDLS and YYNGEE. This CDR3 spans 15 amino acids. Losses at the gene ends were 2 bases for V and 3 bases for J; bases not matched to a gene: 3. The CDR3 loop reads CASSVTGADTGELFF. The CDR3 nucleotides read TGTGCCAGCAGCGTGACAGGGGCTGACACCGGGGAGCTGTTTTTT. The entire variable domain, with the rest obtained from reference TRBV9 and TRBJ2-2, is as follows: DSGVTQTPKHLITATGQRVTLRCSPRSGDLSVYWYQQSLDQGLQFLIQYYNGEERAKGNILERFSAQQFPDLHSELNLSSLELGDSALYFCASSVTGADTGELFFGEGSRLTVL.

The chain joins TRBV5-1 to TRBJ1-4, with D possibly matching TRBD1 (6 bases). The CDR3 extends over 16 amino acids. Germline V gives CDR1 SGHRS, CDR2 YFSETQ. Deletions cut 4 bases from V and 8 bases from J, with 21 bases between. Written as DNA, the CDR3 is TGCGCCAGCAGCCTGACCGCCACAGGGATAAGGGAAAAACTGTTTTTT. It encodes CASSLTATGIREKLFF.

The rearrangement joins TRBV5-4 to TRBJ2-3, with TRBD2 matching 15 bases. The CDR3 sequence is 18 residues long. The germline gives CDR1 SGHNT, CDR2 YYREEE (reference sequence). J gave up 6 bases and V 0 bases, and 8 bases lay outside the gene matches. The CDR3 DNA reads TGTGCCAGCAGCTTGGCCGGGACTAGCGGGGGGCAGAGTGATACGCAGTATTTT. This codes for CASSLAGTSGGQSDTQYF.

The V gene is TRBV19, the J gene TRBJ1-2; 8 nucleotides agree with TRBD1. Trimming cost V 2 bases and J 5 bases; bases outside gene matches: 7. Germline V gives CDR1 LNHDA, CDR2 SQIVND (reference sequence). CDR3 length: 15 residues. For the CDR3, the DNA is TGTGCCAGTAGTATAACCCGGGACAGGATTTATGGCTACACCTTC. Its protein is CASSITRDRIYGYTF.